This paragraph covers one T cell receptor beta chain sequence. The V gene's germline CDR1 is SGDLS and CDR2 YYNGEE. The CDR3 runs to 17 residues. The V end was cut by 3 bases, the J end by 0 bases, with 17 bases between. This specimen comes from a study of blood T cell repertoires in COVID-19. The assay was immunoSEQ multiplex PCR, and TCRdb's table has in-frame clones only and misses some. Among more than 80,000 clones listed, less than 85% were seen once. This TCR came from an older woman with acute or convalescent COVID-19. The V and J genes are TRBV9 and TRBJ2-3; D might be TRBD2 (6 bases). The source material was peripheral blood. This chain's CDR3 is CASSGGTLSISTDTQYF. In nucleotides, the CDR3 is TGTGCCAGCAGCGGCGGGACCTTATCTATTAGCACAGATACGCAGTATTTT.